This T cell receptor (beta chain) comes out of a study of CXCR3-negative and CXCR3-positive naive CD8 T cells. The study, taken as a whole, reports: After cryopreservation, expression of CXCR3 was partially reduced, and most assays were run with fresh PBMCs. In naive cells, CXCR3-negative and CXCR3-positive subsets had similar TRBV-TRBJ usage; memory cells differed. Diversity ran similarly high across both naive subsets but far lower in memory CD8+ cells. Comparison of naive subsets found surface CD5 to be comparable, and TCR strength was inferred on the basis of TRB CDR3 properties. CXCR3-expressing naive cells carried TRB CDR3s more hydrophobic than those of CXCR3-negative naive cells.

The libraries of TRB cDNA were prepared using 5' RACE with UMI labels. Using the 5' RACE reads, TCRdb records one entry per CDR3 protein without DNA. The sample has 150,000 to 180,000 distinct CDR3 sequences, and its top ten clones hold around 0.5%. On this clonotype itself: What it recognizes is unknown.

CDR1 is SGHTA, CDR2 FQGNSA, per germline. The CDR3 is 14 amino acids. The sample comprised naive CXCR3+ CD8+ T cells from blood. Noted subset: CD45RO-CCR7+CD27+CD95- naive CD8+ T cells expressing CXCR3 (TNR3+). The chain joins TRBV7-2 to TRBJ2-7; without DNA, the TCRdb call of TRBD2 cannot be checked. The receptor was derived from a human donor in good health. Some clones in this sample may be carry-over from other donors' samples. This CDR3 is CASSLTSYSYEQYF.